These 17 T cell receptor beta chains were all obtained from the same sample, sequenced in a study of beta chain features in type 1 diabetes. Study-level points and caveats: Across all four CD4+ subsets, people with type 1 diabetes showed modestly shorter TCRB CDR3s.

Expressed TCRB transcripts were sequenced because the entire RNA isolate underwent reverse transcription. TCRdb's table, derived via immunoSEQ multiplex PCR, lists solely in-frame clones and lacks some. The sample contains a few hundred thousand clones, 20% to 25% of which appear only once. What these receptors recognize is not known. The sample was naive CD4+ T cells from blood. The receptor source for this set is a woman aged 25 to 45 with type 1 diabetes.

The genes are TRBV27 and TRBJ2-3; 8 nucleotides align to TRBD2. CDR3 length: 18 amino acids. Germline CDR1 reads MNHEY; CDR2 reads SMNVEV (reference sequence). J was trimmed by 0 bases and V by 0 bases; bases with no gene match: 8. CDR3 residues: CASSLSPTSGQSTDTQYF. CDR3 sequence (DNA): TGTGCCAGCAGTTTATCCCCCACTAGCGGCCAAAGCACAGATACGCAGTATTTT.

This clone occurred a few times. The genes are TRBV2 and TRBJ2-1, with a tentative D call TRBD2 (6 bases). The CDR3 is 11 residues long. V was pared by 4 bases and J by 12 bases, with 10 bases between. Germline CDR1 reads SNHLY; CDR2 reads FYNNEI. The CDR3 DNA follows: TGTGCCAGCAGTGTACGGGACTTGCAGTTCTTC. This encodes CASSVRDLQFF.

The chain recombines TRBV30 with TRBJ1-1; weak D call: TRBD1 (6 bases). The V gene lost 5 bases and the J gene lost 1 base, with 8 bases spanning the gap. Germline loops: CDR1 GTSNPN, CDR2 SVGIG (reference sequence). This CDR3 comprises 12 residues. The CDR3 sequence: CAWGQPNTEAFF. The CDR3, as DNA: TGTGCCTGGGGACAGCCGAACACTGAAGCTTTCTTT.

CDR3 DNA: TGTGCCAGCAGTTACACAGGGGATCAGCCCCAGCATTTT. Residues: CASSYTGDQPQHF. J is TRBJ1-5 and V is TRBV6-5; 7 bases map to TRBD1. CDR3 length equals 13 residues. Trimming at V came to 2 bases and at J to 5 bases, leaving 0 bases not matched to a gene. Germline CDR1 and CDR2: MNHEY and SVGAGI.

This clone was seen a handful of times. The chain joins TRBV14 to TRBJ2-1, with 8 bases identical to TRBD2. Germline trimming cut 5 bases from V and 4 bases from J; bases unmatched to any gene: 7. The CDR3 extends over 15 amino acids. Germline CDR1 reads SGHDN; CDR2 reads FVKESK. This CDR3 is CASSATSGGYNEQFF. CDR3 nucleotide sequence: TGTGCCAGCAGCGCAACTAGCGGAGGATACAATGAGCAGTTCTTC.

This clone was seen a handful of times. The chain links TRBV5-1 to TRBJ2-7, with 10 bases fitting TRBD1. Germline V gene data show CDR1 as SGHRS and CDR2 as YFSETQ. The trim removed 0 bases at V and 1 base at J, leaving 1 base unmatched. The CDR3 consists of 15 residues. The CDR3 loop is CASSLGDRGSYEQYF. Written as DNA, the CDR3 is TGCGCCAGCAGCTTGGGGGACAGGGGATCCTACGAGCAGTACTTC.

The chain uses TRBV5-1 and TRBJ2-3, with a possible D match to TRBD1 (6 bases). Germline CDR1 SGHRS, CDR2 YFSETQ. The CDR3 is made up of 14 amino acids. V lost 4 bases to trimming and J lost 0 bases, with 9 bases between them. The CDR3 loop reads CASSRTVSTDTQYF. The CDR3 DNA sequence: TGCGCCAGCAGCCGGACAGTTAGCACAGATACGCAGTATTTT.

This clone has just a few counts. This chain links TRBV27 with TRBJ2-5; D unresolved. The CDR3 has 14 residues. CDR1 is MNHEY and CDR2 is SMNVEV in the germline V gene (reference sequence). V lost 7 bases and J 0 bases, leaving 12 bases between the germline ends. In DNA form, the CDR3 reads TGTGCCAGCAAAAACAACAGAAACCAAGAGACCCAGTACTTC. Its protein is CASKNNRNQETQYF.

This clone was counted only a few times. The CDR3, as DNA: TGTGCCATCAGTGAGCCCTCCGGACTAGCGGGAAGCTACGAGCAGTACTTC. It yields the protein CAISEPSGLAGSYEQYF. The chain combines TRBV10-3 with TRBJ2-7; TRBD2 agrees at 12 bases. Germline CDR1 reads ENHRY; CDR2 reads SYGVKD. Trimming cost V 2 bases and J 3 bases; bases outside gene matches: 8. CDR3 length equals 17 residues.

This clone appeared a single time. This chain connects TRBV5-1 to TRBJ2-7, with 8 nucleotides matching TRBD1. The CDR3 has 14 amino acids. V was clipped by 4 bases and J by 2 bases; unmatched bases: 5. Germline CDR1 reads SGHRS; CDR2 reads YFSETQ. For the CDR3, the DNA is TGCGCCAGCAGCGACAGGGGCCCACCCTACGAGCAGTACTTC. Translated, it gives CASSDRGPPYEQYF.

This clone was seen only a few times. Other DNA variants within this sample encode the same CDR3. The chain couples TRBV28 to TRBJ2-5, with 10 bases aligning to TRBD2. V dropped 2 bases and J dropped 4; count of bases not matched to a gene: 4. Germline CDR1 MDHEN, CDR2 SYDVKM. The CDR3 sequence is 15 residues long. The CDR3 DNA sequence: TGTGCCAGCAGTTTAAGCGGGAGGGCCCGAGAGACCCAGTACTTC. Its protein is CASSLSGRARETQYF.

The gene calls are TRBV7-9 and TRBJ2-3; TRBD2 matches at 8 bases. The V gene's germline CDR1 is SEHNR and CDR2 FQNEAQ (reference sequence). The V segment lost 5 bases and the J segment 3 bases; nucleotides outside the gene matches: 7. The CDR3 runs to 15 residues. The CDR3 DNA follows: TGTGCCAGCAGCAGCTTAACGGGAGGGACAGATACGCAGTATTTT. Its translation: CASSSLTGGTDTQYF.

The rearrangement joins TRBV7-9 to TRBJ1-2; 7 bases map to TRBD1. V gave up 5 bases and J gave up 6 bases; unmatched junction bases: 6. Germline CDR1 reads SEHNR; CDR2 reads FQNEAQ (reference sequence). The CDR3 is 13 residues long. The CDR3 region is CASSGKGGHGYTF. In nucleotides, the CDR3 is TGTGCCAGCAGCGGTAAAGGGGGCCATGGCTACACCTTC.

The V and J genes are TRBV7-2 and TRBJ2-1, with D possibly matching TRBD1 (6 bases). CDR1 is SGHTA and CDR2 is FQGNSA in the germline V gene. This CDR3 contains 14 residues. V was shortened by 5 bases and J by 5 bases, with 13 bases between the two germline ends. CDR3 in amino acids: CASSQGRSHNEQFF. The CDR3 region has the DNA TGTGCCAGCAGCCAGGGGCGGAGCCACAATGAGCAGTTCTTC.

The rearrangement uses TRBV30 and TRBJ1-2; perhaps TRBD1 as D (6 bases). The CDR3 contains 13 residues. CDR1 is GTSNPN and CDR2 is SVGIG in the germline V gene (reference sequence). V shed 4 bases and J shed 4 bases, with 13 bases lying between them. The DNA of the CDR3 is TGTGCCTGGACTTTTGACAGGACCTATGGCTACACCTTC. It encodes CAWTFDRTYGYTF.

The chain employs TRBV6-4 and TRBJ1-1; 8 bases line up with TRBD1. V dropped 3 bases and J dropped 10; count of bases not matched to a gene: 7. Germline loops: CDR1 MRHNA, CDR2 SNTAGT. The CDR3 extends over 13 amino acids. The CDR3, as DNA: TGTGCCAGCAGTGAACAGACAGGGGCCGTAGCTTTCTTT. As protein: CASSEQTGAVAFF.

In its sample, this clone was seen a few times. The J gene is TRBJ2-1, the V gene TRBV5-1, with TRBD2 matching 7 bases. The V gene's germline CDR1 is SGHRS and CDR2 YFSETQ. The CDR3 is 16 residues long. The J segment lost 6 bases and the V segment lost 3 bases, leaving 12 bases of the junction unmatched. The CDR3 coding sequence is TGCGCCAGCAGCTCATTGGGGGGGAGGGCGGTCAATGAGCAGTTCTTC. Translating gives CASSSLGGRAVNEQFF.